Presented here are 16 T cell receptor beta chains from one specimen sequenced in a study of blood T cell repertoires in COVID-19. Libraries were prepared by immunoSEQ multiplex PCR; TCRdb keeps only in-frame clonotypes and omits some of them. This table has 200,000 or so clones, over 75% appearing once. The material sequenced was peripheral blood. These receptors came from a person between 70 and 80 years old with COVID-19, enrolled during active disease.

V usage is TRBV4-3 and J usage is TRBJ1-2, with D unclear. Germline V gives CDR1 LGHNA, CDR2 YSLEER. The ends were cut back, 0 bases at V and 0 bases at J, with 5 bases in the middle. The CDR3 runs to 14 residues. Written as DNA, the CDR3 is TGCGCCAGCAGCCAAGACGGAGCTAACTATGGCTACACCTTC. As protein: CASSQDGANYGYTF.

This rearrangement joins TRBV27 to TRBJ1-6, with 7 bases matching TRBD1. CDR1 is MNHEY and CDR2 is SMNVEV in the germline V gene (reference sequence). V was clipped by 2 bases and J by 3 bases; unmatched bases: 4. The CDR3 is made up of 16 amino acids. CDR3 amino acids: CASSLGQGGYNSPLHF. CDR3 nucleotide sequence: TGTGCCAGCAGTTTAGGGCAGGGGGGCTATAATTCACCCCTCCACTTT.

The chain uses TRBV7-9 and TRBJ1-6; D is perhaps TRBD1 (5 bases). Per the germline V gene, CDR1 is SEHNR and CDR2 is FQNEAQ (reference sequence). CDR3 size: 16 residues. Between the trimmed V and J ends, which lost 4 bases and 5 bases, there was a span of 15 bases. The CDR3 region has the DNA TGTGCCAGCAGCTCACGAAGACAGCTCAATAATTCACCCCTCCACTTT. It is translated as CASSSRRQLNNSPLHF.

This clone was found once. The chain links TRBV9 to TRBJ2-5; D gene uncertain. The CDR3 contains 14 residues. Trimming left V 0 bases short and J 2 bases short, with 8 bases between. Germline CDR1 reads SGDLS; CDR2 reads YYNGEE. Written as DNA, the CDR3 is TGTGCCAGCAGCGTAGGTCCCAATCAAGAGACCCAGTACTTC. This sequence encodes CASSVGPNQETQYF.

Comment on this clone: This CDR3 is also generated by other DNA sequences in the sample. This CDR3 is CASRSTGSNQPQHF. In DNA form, the CDR3 reads TGTGCCAGTAGATCCACGGGAAGCAATCAGCCCCAGCATTTT. The J gene is TRBJ1-5, the V gene TRBV19; D is uncertain. The CDR3 has 14 residues. Trimming pared 6 bases from V and 1 base from J, leaving 10 bases between. The germline V gene has CDR1 LNHDA and CDR2 SQIVND (reference sequence).

The genes are TRBV3-1 (or the pseudogene TRBV3-2) and TRBJ1-6; a possible D gene is TRBD1 (6 bases). In germline, CDR1 is LGHDT, CDR2 YNNKEL (reference sequence). The CDR3 is 14 residues long. V was cut by 4 bases and J by 5 bases, with 9 bases left in between. The CDR3: CASSLGQDNSPLHF. DNA for the CDR3: TGTGCCAGCAGCCTGGGACAAGATAATTCACCCCTCCACTTT.

V and J are TRBV6-2 or TRBV6-3 and TRBJ1-3; D not resolved. The germline CDR1 and CDR2 sequences are MNHEY and SVGEGT. This CDR3 comprises 12 residues. Between the trimmed V and J ends, which lost 4 bases and 4 bases, there was a span of 5 bases. The CDR3 loop reads CASSFAGNTIYF. The CDR3 bases are TGTGCCAGCAGTTTTGCGGGAAACACCATATATTTT.

There are many counts of this clone. The chain is built from TRBV28 and TRBJ2-7; a weak D match, TRBD1 (5 bases). The V gene's germline CDR1 is MDHEN and CDR2 SYDVKM. This CDR3 has 12 residues. Between the trimmed V and J ends, which lost 5 bases and 6 bases, there was a span of 11 bases. In nucleotides, the CDR3 is TGTGCCAGCAGTAGGGCAGGGCTCGAGCAGTACTTC. Its translation is CASSRAGLEQYF. The whole variable domain, remainder taken from reference TRBV28 and TRBJ2-7, is DVKVTQSSRYLVKRTGEKVFLECVQDMDHENMFWYRQDPGLGLRLIYFSYDVKMKEKGDIPEGYSVSREKKERFSLILESASTNQTSMYLCASSRAGLEQYFGPGTRLTVT.

The chain uses TRBV12-3 or TRBV12-4 and TRBJ1-1, with D tentatively TRBD1 (5 bases). The CDR3 runs to 13 residues. Trimming left V 2 bases short and J 7 bases short, with 11 bases between. In DNA form, the CDR3 reads TGTGCCAGCAGTTTAAGTTTAGACAGTGAAGCTTTCTTT. Translating gives CASSLSLDSEAFF.

The V gene is TRBV7-9, the J gene TRBJ2-5; a weak D match, TRBD1 (6 bases). V was shortened by 5 bases and J by 3 bases, with 16 bases between the two germline ends. CDR3 length: 15 amino acids. Per the germline V gene, CDR1 is SEHNR and CDR2 is FQNEAQ (reference sequence). CDR3 in amino acids: CASSNRVAKKETQYF. The CDR3, as DNA: TGTGCCAGCAGCAACAGGGTGGCGAAAAAAGAGACCCAGTACTTC.

In its sample, this clone was seen a few times. The rearrangement joins TRBV7-8 to TRBJ1-2; 8 nucleotides agree with TRBD1. V lost 1 base to trimming and J lost 5 bases; unmatched junction nucleotides: 12. Germline assignment: CDR1 SGHVS and CDR2 FQNEAQ. The CDR3 runs to 17 residues. This CDR3 reads CASSLGTGLAGTYGYTF. CDR3 coding DNA: TGTGCCAGCAGCTTAGGGACAGGGTTGGCAGGGACGTATGGCTACACCTTC.

The rearrangement uses TRBV6-5 and TRBJ1-1; a weak D match, TRBD1 (6 bases). Between the trimmed V and J ends, which lost 5 bases and 1 base, there was a span of 8 bases. The CDR3 contains 13 residues. Germline CDR1 MNHEY, CDR2 SVGAGI. The CDR3 loop reads CASSRTENTEAFF. CDR3 sequence (DNA): TGTGCCAGCAGTAGGACAGAGAACACTGAAGCTTTCTTT.

This chain links TRBV4-3 with TRBJ2-7; D gene uncertain. V was trimmed by 0 bases and J by 5 bases, leaving 8 bases between them. Per the germline V gene, CDR1 is LGHNA and CDR2 is YSLEER. This CDR3 has 13 amino acids. In nucleotides, the CDR3 is TGCGCCAGCAGCCAAGAGGGCTGGGACGAGCAGTACTTC. Its protein is CASSQEGWDEQYF.

This chain links TRBV14 with TRBJ1-5; D is undetermined. The V gene lost 7 bases and the J gene lost 0 bases, with 13 bases spanning the gap. CDR3 length equals 15 residues. Germline assignment: CDR1 SGHDN and CDR2 FVKESK. CDR3 amino acids: CASIRTDYSNQPQHF. The CDR3, as DNA: TGTGCCAGCATACGGACGGACTATAGCAATCAGCCCCAGCATTTT. The full variable domain, in which reference TRBV14 and TRBJ1-5 provide the parts outside the CDR3, is EAGVTQFPSHSVIEKGQTVTLRCDPISGHDNLYWYRRVMGKEIKFLLHFVKESKQDESGMPNNRFLAERTGGTYSTLKVQPAELEDSGVYFCASIRTDYSNQPQHFGDGTRLSIL.

This chain connects TRBV19 to TRBJ2-7; D might be TRBD1 (5 bases). The germline V and J ends were trimmed by 0 bases and 3 bases, with 9 bases remaining between them. The length of the CDR3 is 14 residues. The V gene's germline CDR1 is LNHDA and CDR2 SQIVND (reference sequence). The DNA of the CDR3 is TGTGCCAGTAGTATAGATACCGGACACTACGAGCAGTACTTC. Protein sequence: CASSIDTGHYEQYF.

In this sample, this clone turned up once. The chain uses TRBV7-3 and TRBJ1-5; D not certain. The germline V gene encodes CDR1 SGHTA and CDR2 FQGTGA. Trimming pared 8 bases from V and 0 bases from J, leaving 8 bases between. This CDR3 comprises 13 residues. Here the CDR3 reads CASSSDSNQPQHF. Here the CDR3 DNA reads TGTGCCAGCTCAAGCGATAGCAATCAGCCCCAGCATTTT.